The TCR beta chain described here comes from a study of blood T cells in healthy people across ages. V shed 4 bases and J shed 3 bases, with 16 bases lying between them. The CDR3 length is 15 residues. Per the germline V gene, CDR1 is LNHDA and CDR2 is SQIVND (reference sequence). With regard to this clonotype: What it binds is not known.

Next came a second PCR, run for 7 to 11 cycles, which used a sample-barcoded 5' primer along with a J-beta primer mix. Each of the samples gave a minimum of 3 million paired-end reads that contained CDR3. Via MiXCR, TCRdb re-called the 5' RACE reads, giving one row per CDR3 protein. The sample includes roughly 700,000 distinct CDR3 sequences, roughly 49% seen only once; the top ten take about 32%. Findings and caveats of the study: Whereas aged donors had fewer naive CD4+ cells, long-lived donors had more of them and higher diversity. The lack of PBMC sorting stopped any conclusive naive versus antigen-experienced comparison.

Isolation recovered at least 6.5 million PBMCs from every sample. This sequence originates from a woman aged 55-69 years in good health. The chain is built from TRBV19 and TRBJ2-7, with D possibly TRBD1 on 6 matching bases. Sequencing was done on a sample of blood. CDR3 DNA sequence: TGTGCCAGTAGTACCGCCGACAGGAAAATCTACGAGCAGTACTTC. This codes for CASSTADRKIYEQYF.